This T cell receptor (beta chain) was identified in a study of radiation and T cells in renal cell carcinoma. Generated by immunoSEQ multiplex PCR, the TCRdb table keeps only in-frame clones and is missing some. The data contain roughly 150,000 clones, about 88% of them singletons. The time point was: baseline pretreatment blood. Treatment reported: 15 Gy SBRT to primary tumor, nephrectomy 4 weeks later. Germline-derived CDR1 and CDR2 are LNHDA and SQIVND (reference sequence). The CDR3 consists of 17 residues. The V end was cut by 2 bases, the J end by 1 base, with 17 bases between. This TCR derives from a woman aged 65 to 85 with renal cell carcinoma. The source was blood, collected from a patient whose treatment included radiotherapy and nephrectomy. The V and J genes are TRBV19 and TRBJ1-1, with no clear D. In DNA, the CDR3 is TGTGCCAGTAGTATACGGAGGTTAATCGGGAAGAACACTGAAGCTTTCTTT. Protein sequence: CASSIRRLIGKNTEAFF.